This TCR beta chain was recovered during a study of blood T cell repertoires in COVID-19. Study details: Samples of COVID-19 (acute and convalescent) were obtained from the United States, Italy and Spain. The analysed material was cDNA or gDNA that came from T cells, B-cell-depleted T cells, or PBMCs.

In germline, CDR1 is ENHRY, CDR2 SYGVKD. Between the trimmed V and J ends, which lost 1 base and 3 bases, there was a span of 9 bases. This CDR3 is built from 14 residues. Original analysis: Reference gene primer amplification gave estimated nucleated cell counts. The method was immunoSEQ multiplex PCR; TCRdb's version includes in-frame clones alone and lacks a portion of them. The V and J calls and clone size come from that table; D and trimming were worked out from the DNA. The sample has under 95,000 clones, 70% to 90% seen once. Material for sequencing was peripheral blood. This sequence originates from an elderly woman with acute or convalescent COVID-19. The genes are TRBV10-3 and TRBJ2-5; maybe TRBD1 (5 bases). CDR3 nucleotides: TGTGCCATCAGTGAGTGGCAGGGTGAAGAGACCCAGTACTTC. Amino acids: CAISEWQGEETQYF.